Following are 18 T cell receptor beta chains from one sample sequenced in a study of OX40 agonist ivuxolimab in advanced cancers. TCRdb's copy holds only in-frame clones and misses some; the assay was immunoSEQ multiplex PCR. The data show about 18,000 clones, about 80% seen once. Sequences were derived from CD4+ or CD8+ T cells sorted from blood, sampled in a trial of the OX40 agonist ivuxolimab. Source of these receptors: an adult with an advanced solid tumor such as melanoma, head and neck, liver or kidney cancer.

The V call is TRBV27, the J call TRBJ2-1; 12 bases map to TRBD2. Per germline, CDR1 MNHEY and CDR2 SMNVEV (reference sequence). This CDR3 spans 18 amino acids. The V gene end was trimmed by 5 bases and the J gene end by 1 base; junction bases not matched to a gene: 9. The CDR3 DNA is TGTGCCAGCAGTCCCAAACTAGCGGGGGGCAGGTCCTACAATGAGCAGTTCTTC. Its protein product is CASSPKLAGGRSYNEQFF.

The gene calls are TRBV14 and TRBJ1-2, with 12 bases aligning to TRBD1. Germline CDR1 reads SGHDN; CDR2 reads FVKESK. The CDR3 is 15 amino acids. The V segment lost 0 bases and the J segment 7 bases; nucleotides outside the gene matches: 3. The CDR3 protein is CASSQEGTGGRGYTF. The CDR3 DNA reads as TGTGCCAGCAGCCAAGAAGGGACAGGGGGCCGTGGCTACACCTTC.

The rearrangement uses TRBV9 and TRBJ1-3; D not certain. V was cut by 0 bases and J by 0 bases, with 13 bases left in between. CDR1 and CDR2 (germline): SGDLS, YYNGEE. The CDR3 consists of 17 residues. CDR3 amino acids: CASSVEGNPSSGNTIYF. As DNA, the CDR3 is TGTGCCAGCAGCGTAGAAGGGAATCCTAGCTCTGGAAACACCATATATTTT.

This chain connects TRBV21-1 to TRBJ2-7; the table's D call of TRBD2 was not tested on the DNA. TRBV21-1 corresponds to a pseudogene. This CDR3 has 19 amino acids. CDR3 amino acids: CASSKNTGGGGAGLGEQYF. The CDR3 nucleotides read TGTGCCAGCAGCAAAAACACAGGCGGGGGGGGTGCAGGCCTAGGAGAGCAGTACTTC.

V usage is TRBV7-9 and J usage is TRBJ2-5; 8 nucleotides match TRBD2. CDR1 and CDR2 (germline): SEHNR, FQNEAQ (reference sequence). This CDR3 contains 16 residues. Unmatched junction bases numbered 10, after V lost 4 bases and J lost 3 bases. CDR3 loop: CASSWGVSGEEETQYF. DNA of the CDR3: TGTGCCAGCAGCTGGGGAGTTAGCGGGGAAGAAGAGACCCAGTACTTC.

The chain has TRBV11-2 and TRBJ2-1; D is perhaps TRBD1 (6 bases). The CDR3 is 14 amino acids. Germline V lookup: CDR1 SGHAT, CDR2 FQNNGV. V was cut by 5 bases and J by 8 bases, with 16 bases left in between. This chain's CDR3 is CASSPGQYADEQFF. As DNA, the CDR3 is TGTGCCAGCAGCCCAGGACAGTACGCGGATGAGCAGTTCTTC.

The chain is built from TRBV2 and TRBJ2-7; D perhaps matches TRBD1 (6 bases). There are 15 residues in the CDR3. Germline V gives CDR1 SNHLY, CDR2 FYNNEI. V was clipped by 4 bases and J by 3 bases, with 16 bases between them. CDR3 coding DNA: TGTGCCAGCAGTGGAACCGGGACATTAAACTACGAGCAGTACTTC. It is translated as CASSGTGTLNYEQYF.

The V and J genes are TRBV27 and TRBJ1-4; D is unresolved. This CDR3 has 15 residues. Germline CDR1 and CDR2: MNHEY and SMNVEV (reference sequence). The germline V and J ends were trimmed by 6 bases and 3 bases, with 14 bases remaining between them. The CDR3 sequence: CASRTIQTPNEKLFF. DNA for the CDR3: TGTGCCAGCAGGACGATTCAGACGCCTAATGAAAAACTGTTTTTT.

This clone turned up a few times. The V call is TRBV6-5, the J call TRBJ1-2; possible D gene TRBD1, 5 bases. V was clipped by 6 bases and J by 4 bases, with 12 bases between them. The CDR3 contains 13 residues. Germline CDR1 and CDR2: MNHEY and SVGAGI. The CDR3 DNA is TGTGCCAGCAGACCGGGACTCCTCTATGGCTACACCTTC. Protein: CASRPGLLYGYTF.

The CDR3 DNA follows: TGTGCCAGCAGTTTTTTTGGCGGGGAGCTGTTTTTT. Protein sequence: CASSFFGGELFF. V usage is TRBV28 and J usage is TRBJ2-2; D is unresolved. V gave up 3 bases and J gave up 7 bases, with 6 bases separating them. The CDR3 covers 12 residues. Per the germline V gene, CDR1 is MDHEN and CDR2 is SYDVKM.

The V gene is TRBV27, the J gene TRBJ1-2; D unclear. This CDR3 has 13 amino acids. V dropped 6 bases and J dropped 8 bases, with 16 bases sitting between them. The germline V gene has CDR1 MNHEY and CDR2 SMNVEV (reference sequence). CDR3 in DNA: TGTGCCAGCAGGGACCGTGGTCCTGGCGGCTACACCTTC. It codes for CASRDRGPGGYTF.

The gene calls are TRBV9 and TRBJ2-3; the match to TRBD2 covers 9 bases. The CDR3 sequence is 18 residues long. V lost 4 bases to trimming and J lost 6 bases; unmatched junction nucleotides: 18. Germline CDR1 and CDR2: SGDLS and YYNGEE. The CDR3 region is CASSPRASAGGPMDTQYF. The CDR3 region has the DNA TGTGCCAGCAGCCCTAGGGCGTCCGCGGGGGGGCCAATGGATACGCAGTATTTT.

This clone was counted once. The chain couples TRBV27 to TRBJ2-3; 8 bases are shared with TRBD2. Germline CDR1 is MNHEY and CDR2 is SMNVEV (reference sequence). The CDR3 consists of 17 residues. With 4 bases clipped from V and 0 bases from J, the junction kept 9 bases outside the gene matches. CDR3 nucleotide sequence: TGTGCCAGCAGTTGGAGGATAGCGGGAACTAGCACAGATACGCAGTATTTT. It specifies CASSWRIAGTSTDTQYF.

This chain links TRBV10-3 with TRBJ2-7; tentative D call: TRBD2 (5 bases). Per the germline V gene, CDR1 is ENHRY and CDR2 is SYGVKD. This CDR3 has 15 amino acids. Trimming shortened V by 6 bases and J by 5 bases, and 20 bases separated the two germline ends. CDR3 DNA sequence: TGTGCCATCAGCGAAAGCGGAAGAGGGAATAACGAGCAGTACTTC. Protein sequence: CAISESGRGNNEQYF.

The chain links TRBV11-2 to TRBJ2-4, with D perhaps matching TRBD1 or TRBD2 (6 bases each). V was clipped by 5 bases and J by 6 bases, with 11 bases between them. Germline V gene lookup returns CDR1 SGHAT and CDR2 FQNNGV. This CDR3 is 13 amino acids long. CDR3 nucleotide sequence: TGTGCCAGCAGCCCGGGGGCGGGAAACATTCAGTACTTC. Translated, it gives CASSPGAGNIQYF.

This chain joins TRBV2 and TRBJ1-2; no firm D call. This CDR3 spans 14 amino acids. V was clipped by 2 bases and J by 1 base, with 8 bases between them. Germline CDR1 SNHLY, CDR2 FYNNEI. CDR3 coding DNA: TGTGCCAGCAGTGAAATAATAAATAACTATGGCTACACCTTC. This sequence encodes CASSEIINNYGYTF.

This chain connects TRBV5-4 to TRBJ2-3; TRBD2 might be the D (6 bases). The CDR3 covers 16 residues. Per germline, CDR1 SGHNT and CDR2 YYREEE (reference sequence). V shed 4 bases and J shed 4 bases, with 19 bases lying between them. The CDR3 region has the DNA TGTGCCAGCAGCCCCGCCGGGACTTTAGATTCAGATACGCAGTATTTT. Protein product: CASSPAGTLDSDTQYF.

The chain combines TRBV7-9 with TRBJ1-5; 9 bases agree with TRBD1. V gave up 3 bases and J gave up 5 bases; unmatched junction bases: 2. Germline V lookup: CDR1 SEHNR, CDR2 FQNEAQ (reference sequence). This CDR3 comprises 14 residues. Here the CDR3 reads CASSFGQGYQPQHF. The CDR3 nucleotides read TGTGCCAGCAGCTTCGGACAGGGGTATCAGCCCCAGCATTTT.